This T cell receptor beta chain originates from a study of T-cell reconstitution after alpha-beta-depleted transplantation in children. This clonotype has more than one count but fewer than ten. Molecular barcoding with unique molecular identifiers was used for the TCRbeta library. TCRdb itself ran the PCR reads through MiXCR, one entry per CDR3 protein. The data hold approximately 250,000 distinct CDR3 sequences, with about 23% observed a single time. The CDR3 has 13 amino acids. CDR1 and CDR2 from the germline V gene are SQVTM and ANQGSEA. V was cut by 4 bases and J by 1 base, with 10 bases left in between.

This material consisted of PBMCs, taken before TCRalphabeta/CD19-depleted stem cell transplant. This chain connects TRBV29-1 to TRBJ1-1; D gene ambiguous. The TCR was taken from a girl aged 2-10 years with Fanconi anemia, due to receive a stem cell transplant. CDR3 loop: CSVVGTQNTEAFF. Written as DNA, the CDR3 is TGCAGCGTTGTAGGAACCCAGAACACTGAAGCTTTCTTT.